This TCR beta chain is drawn from a study of STAT5B mutations in CD4+ large granular lymphocyte leukemia. Turning to the study itself: Cryopreserved patient cells were CD8-depleted, then anti-CD4 bead selected.

The protocol was immunoSEQ multiplex PCR, while the TCRdb copy is restricted to in-frame clones and leaves out a portion. The sample lists several thousand clones, 76% occurring once. The CDR3 spans 12 residues. Per the germline V gene, CDR1 is SNHLY and CDR2 is FYNNEI. With 3 bases removed from V and 6 bases from J, the gap between germline ends came to 8 bases. The sequencing input was PBMCs. The TCR originated in a woman aged 55-75 years with CD4+ T-cell large granular lymphocyte leukemia. The V and J genes are TRBV2 and TRBJ1-2, with D unclear. DNA for the CDR3: TGTGCCAGCAGTGACTGGGGAAATGGCTACACCTTC. It is translated as CASSDWGNGYTF.